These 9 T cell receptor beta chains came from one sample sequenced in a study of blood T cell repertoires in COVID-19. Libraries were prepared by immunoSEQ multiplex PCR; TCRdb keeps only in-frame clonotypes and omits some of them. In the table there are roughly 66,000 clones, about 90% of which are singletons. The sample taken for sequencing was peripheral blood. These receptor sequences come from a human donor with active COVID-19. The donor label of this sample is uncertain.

CDR3 DNA: TGTGCCAGCAGTTTGGGCAGCCCCCAAGAGACCCAGTACTTC. Its translation: CASSLGSPQETQYF. The chain couples TRBV28 to TRBJ2-5; no reliable D call. Per germline, CDR1 MDHEN and CDR2 SYDVKM. This CDR3 is built from 14 residues. With 3 bases removed from V and 1 base from J, the gap between germline ends came to 9 bases.

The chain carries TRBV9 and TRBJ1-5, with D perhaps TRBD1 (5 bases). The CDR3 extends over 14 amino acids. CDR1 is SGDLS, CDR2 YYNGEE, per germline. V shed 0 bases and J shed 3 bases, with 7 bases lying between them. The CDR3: CASSVGGDNQPQHF. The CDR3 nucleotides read TGTGCCAGCAGCGTAGGGGGGGACAATCAGCCCCAGCATTTT.

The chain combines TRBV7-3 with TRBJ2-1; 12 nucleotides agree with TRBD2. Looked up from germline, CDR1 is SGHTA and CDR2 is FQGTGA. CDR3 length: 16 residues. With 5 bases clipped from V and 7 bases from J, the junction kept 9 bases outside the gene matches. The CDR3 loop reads CASSRSVLAGGNEQFF. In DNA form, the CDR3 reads TGTGCCAGCAGCAGAAGCGTTCTAGCGGGAGGGAATGAGCAGTTCTTC.

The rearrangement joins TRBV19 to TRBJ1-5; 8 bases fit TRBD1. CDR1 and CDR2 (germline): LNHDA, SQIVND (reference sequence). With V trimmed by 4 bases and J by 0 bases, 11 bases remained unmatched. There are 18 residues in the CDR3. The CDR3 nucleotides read TGTGCCAGTAGTACGCGACAGGGGCGTTCGTATAGCAATCAGCCCCAGCATTTT. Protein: CASSTRQGRSYSNQPQHF.

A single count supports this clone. The CDR3 DNA is TGTGCCAGCAGCACGCGGGACAGCGGAAATGAAAAACTGTTTTTT. Translation: CASSTRDSGNEKLFF. The chain is built from TRBV13 and TRBJ1-4, with 7 bases matching TRBD1. CDR3 size: 15 residues. Germline CDR1 reads PRHDT; CDR2 reads FYEKMQ (reference sequence). Trimming removed 5 bases from V and 5 bases from J; junction bases left unmatched: 8.

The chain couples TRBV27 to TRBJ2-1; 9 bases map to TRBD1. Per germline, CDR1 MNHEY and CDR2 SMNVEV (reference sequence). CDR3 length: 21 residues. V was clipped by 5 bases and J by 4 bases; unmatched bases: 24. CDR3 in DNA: TGTGCCAGCAGTGGCCTTACAGCCGGGACAGGGCGAGAACGAACTTACAATGAGCAGTTCTTC. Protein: CASSGLTAGTGRERTYNEQFF.

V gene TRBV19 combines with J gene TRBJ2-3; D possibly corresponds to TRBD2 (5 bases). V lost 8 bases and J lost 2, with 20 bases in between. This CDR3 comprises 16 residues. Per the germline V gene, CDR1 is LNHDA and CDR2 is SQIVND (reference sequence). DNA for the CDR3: TGTGCCAGTCAACCTTTTGGGAGCTCCCCCACAGATACGCAGTATTTT. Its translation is CASQPFGSSPTDTQYF. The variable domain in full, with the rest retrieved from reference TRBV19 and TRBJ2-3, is DGGITQSPKYLFRKEGQNVTLSCEQNLNHDAMYWYRQDPGQGLRLIYYSQIVNDFQKGDIAEGYSVSREKKESFPLTVTSAQKNPTAFYLCASQPFGSSPTDTQYFGPGTRLTVL.

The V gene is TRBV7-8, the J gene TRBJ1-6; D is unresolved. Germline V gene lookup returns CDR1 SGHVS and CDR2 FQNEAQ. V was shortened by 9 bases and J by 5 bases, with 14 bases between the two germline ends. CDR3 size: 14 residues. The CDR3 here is CASAGPVDNSPLHF. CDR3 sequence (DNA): TGTGCCAGTGCTGGGCCTGTGGATAATTCACCCCTCCACTTT.

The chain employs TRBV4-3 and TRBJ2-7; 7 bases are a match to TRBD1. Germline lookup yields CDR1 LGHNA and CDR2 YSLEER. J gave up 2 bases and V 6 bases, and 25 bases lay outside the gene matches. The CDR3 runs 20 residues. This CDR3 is CASSLTILLPDREGAYEQYF. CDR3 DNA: TGCGCCAGCAGTCTAACAATTCTTCTCCCTGACAGGGAAGGCGCCTACGAGCAGTACTTC.